Listed here are 5 T cell receptor beta chains from one sample, sequenced in a study of blood T cell repertoires in COVID-19 (TCRdb year 2020). Library preparation was by the immunoSEQ multiplex PCR assay. TCRdb carries this immuneACCESS record with in-frame sequences only. Its versions omit some clonotypes, under half of them owing to an unresolved V gene in the studies checked, with the rest unexplained. In this sample the table shows 120,000 to 150,000 clones, roughly 90% of which occur a single time. The ten largest clones add up to around 1.5% of the sample. The sequenced sample consisted of peripheral blood. All receptors derive from a human donor in a cohort sampled during active COVID-19.

The chain recombines TRBV20-1 with TRBJ2-1; D gene unclear. Trimming removed 3 bases at V and 9 bases at J, with 12 bases between. Germline V lookup: CDR1 DFQATT, CDR2 SNEGSKA (reference sequence). This CDR3 is 12 amino acids long. CDR3 sequence reads: CSASRVETEQFF. CDR3 DNA sequence: TGCAGTGCTAGTCGGGTGGAAACTGAGCAGTTCTTC.

The chain is built from TRBV2 and TRBJ1-4; D is perhaps TRBD1 (5 bases). Trimming shortened V by 6 bases and J by 4 bases, and 12 bases separated the two germline ends. Germline lookup yields CDR1 SNHLY and CDR2 FYNNEI. The length of the CDR3 is 14 residues. CDR3 sequence: CASRLGGINEKLFF. In DNA form, the CDR3 reads TGTGCCAGCAGGCTGGGGGGAATTAATGAAAAACTGTTTTTT.

This sequence joins TRBV11-2 and TRBJ1-2; 8 bases map to TRBD1. J lost 2 bases, V lost 5 bases, and 7 bases had no gene match. This CDR3 comprises 15 residues. Germline assignment: CDR1 SGHAT and CDR2 FQNNGV. The CDR3 loop is CASSGQGRGNYGYTF. The CDR3 DNA reads as TGTGCCAGCAGCGGACAGGGTAGGGGAAACTATGGCTACACCTTC. The variable domain in full, completed from reference TRBV11-2 and TRBJ1-2, reads EAGVAQSPRYKIIEKRQSVAFWCNPISGHATLYWYQQILGQGPKLLIQFQNNGVVDDSQLPKDRFSAERLKGVDSTLKIQPAKLEDSAVYLCASSGQGRGNYGYTFGSGTRLTVV.

This rearrangement joins TRBV7-9 to TRBJ1-3; 7 nucleotides line up with TRBD1. The germline CDR1 and CDR2 sequences are SEHNR and FQNEAQ (reference sequence). Trimming cost V 2 bases and J 4 bases; bases outside gene matches: 8. The CDR3 runs to 16 residues. The CDR3 DNA reads as TGTGCCAGCAGCTTAATCCCACAGGGGCTAGGAAACACCATATATTTT. Translation: CASSLIPQGLGNTIYF.

The V call is TRBV5-4, the J call TRBJ1-3, with D possibly being TRBD1 (5 bases). This CDR3 has 16 residues. Germline CDR1 SGHNT, CDR2 YYREEE (reference sequence). V lost 0 bases and J lost 2, with 12 bases in between. The CDR3 DNA is TGTGCCAGCAGCTTGGAGGGGTCAAGACCTGGAAACACCATATATTTT. This gives the protein CASSLEGSRPGNTIYF.